Listed below are T cell receptor beta chains from one sample, sequenced in a study of patients and donors after allogeneic stem cell transplantation. TCRdb reprocessed the RT-PCR reads via MiXCR and lists one record per CDR3 protein. The sample has over 700 distinct CDR3 sequences, approximately 23% seen once; the top ten hold roughly three quarters. The sequencing sample was made of blood, either unsorted or a sorted T cell fraction (not recorded which). All receptors derive from a human donor who was either an allogeneic HSCT recipient or a stem cell or donor lymphocyte infusion donor (not recorded which). It is not recorded whose cells these are; they may come from a transplant donor. CDR3s include the opening cysteine and the closing phenylalanine or tryptophan. The D gene is left open where the match is weak. Size tells how often a clone was seen (once, few, many) or the class of an expanded clone, and some rows leave it out.

len	v_gene	j_gene	abundance	d_gene	CDR3nt	CDR3aa
13	TRBV29-1	TRBJ2-5	few	TRBD2	TGCAGCGTTGCCGCGGGGGGAAAAGAGACCCAGTACTTC	CSVAAGGKETQYF
13	TRBV5-1	TRBJ1-2	large	.	TGCGCCAGCAGCCGTGACGGGACGGATGGCTACACCTTC	CASSRDGTDGYTF
13	TRBV5-1	TRBJ2-5	few	.	TGCGCCAGCAGCTTGGGCGGACAAGAGACCCAGTACTTC	CASSLGGQETQYF
13	TRBV7-7	TRBJ2-7	few	.	TGTGCTAGCAGCTTGGACAGTGGCTACGAGCAGTACTTC	CASSLDSGYEQYF
14	TRBV5-1	TRBJ1-1	medium-sized	.	TGCGCCAGCAGCTTGTCCCTAGGGAACACTGAAGCTTTCTTT	CASSLSLGNTEAFF
15	TRBV12-3/TRBV12-4	TRBJ2-3	.	.	TGTGCCAGCAGTTTAGACGGCTGGCGGGCAGATACGCAGTATTTT	CASSLDGWRADTQYF
15	TRBV5-2	TRBJ2-3	.	.	TGTGCCAGCAAAGGGGGACAGGCCAGCACAGATACGCAGTATTTT	CASKGGQASTDTQYF
13	TRBV4-1	TRBJ1-2	large	.	TGCGCCAGCAGCCAAGATCCGGGCTATGGCTACACCTTC	CASSQDPGYGYTF
16	TRBV6-2/TRBV6-3	TRBJ2-3	.	TRBD1	TGTGCCAGCAGTACAACAAGGGGGCAGGGTACAGATACGCAGTATTTT	CASSTTRGQGTDTQYF
14	TRBV5-1	TRBJ2-5	few	TRBD1	TGCGCCAGCAGCTTGTCCGGACAGGGCAAGACCCAGTACTTC	CASSLSGQGKTQYF
16	TRBV2	TRBJ2-1	.	TRBD1	TGTGCCAGCAGTGAGCTGACAGGGATGTTTGGCAATGAGCAGTTCTTC	CASSELTGMFGNEQFF
11	TRBV6-5	TRBJ2-1	hyperexpanded	.	TGTGCCAGCACAGGTAACAATGAGCAGTTCTTC	CASTGNNEQFF
17	TRBV11-2	TRBJ2-3	.	TRBD2	TGTGCCAGCAGCTTCTTCACTAGCGGGGGGGCGACAGATACGCAGTATTTT	CASSFFTSGGATDTQYF
11	TRBV12-2	TRBJ2-1	few	.	TGTGCAAGTCGCGTCCTGCATGAGCAGTTCTTC	CASRVLHEQFF
14	TRBV6-4	TRBJ1-1	few	TRBD1	TGTGCCAGCAGGGGACAGGGGTGGGACACTGAAGCTTTCTTT	CASRGQGWDTEAFF
13	TRBV5-1	TRBJ1-1	.	.	TGCGCCAGCAAAGGCGGAGAGAACACTGAAGCTTTCTTT	CASKGGENTEAFF
15	TRBV5-1	TRBJ1-2	.	.	TGCGCCAGCAGCTTCGGACGGGACCCTATCTATGGCTACACCTTC	CASSFGRDPIYGYTF
17	TRBV7-7	TRBJ1-5	medium-sized	TRBD1	TGTGCCAGCAGCTTAGCGGACAGGGAAATATGCAATCAGCCCCAGCATTTT	CASSLADREICNQPQHF
16	TRBV7-6	TRBJ2-3	.	.	TGTGCCAGTGCCTTCGCCGGGAGCGGGCGAGCAGATACGCAGTATTTT	CASAFAGSGRADTQYF
16	TRBV18	TRBJ2-2	.	TRBD1	TGTGCCAGCTCGCCTCCGACAGGGGGTAACACCGGGGAGCTGTTTTTT	CASSPPTGGNTGELFF
13	TRBV7-9	TRBJ1-1	.	.	TGTGCCAGCTCCTTCGCAGGGGTCCCTGAAGCTTTCTTT	CASSFAGVPEAFF
14	TRBV2	TRBJ2-7	.	.	TGTGCCAGCACCCCCGGTGGAGTAGGTTACGAGCAGTACTTC	CASTPGGVGYEQYF
14	TRBV10-3	TRBJ1-2	once	TRBD1	TGTGCCATCAGTGCGGGACAGGGGGCCTATGGCTACACCTTC	CAISAGQGAYGYTF
15	TRBV10-3	TRBJ1-6	few	.	TGTGCCGCCGCCCCAGGAGGGCAGTTGAATTCACCCCTCCACTTT	CAAAPGGQLNSPLHF
13	TRBV2	TRBJ2-7	large	.	TGTGCCAGTAAACTCGGACAGATGTACGAGCAGTACTTC	CASKLGQMYEQYF
15	TRBV11-2	TRBJ2-3	.	.	TGTGCCAGCAGCTTCCGAGGGACTAGCACAGATACGCAGTATTTT	CASSFRGTSTDTQYF
14	TRBV7-1	TRBJ2-5	.	TRBD1	TGTGCCAGCAGCTCACAGGGGGCCGACGAGACCCAGTACTTC	CASSSQGADETQYF
13	TRBV7-2	TRBJ1-5	once	TRBD1	TGTGCCAGCAGCCCCAGAGGGGGCCAGCCCCAGCATTTT	CASSPRGGQPQHF
14	TRBV5-6	TRBJ2-1	few	.	TGTGCCTCCCTAGGGGGGGCGGGCTACAATGAGCAGTTCTTC	CASLGGAGYNEQFF
12	TRBV9	TRBJ2-7	few	.	TGTGCCAGACCCCTAGGGAGCTACGAGCAGTACTTC	CARPLGSYEQYF
13	TRBV25-1	TRBJ1-1	.	.	TGTGCCAGCAGAGACAGTAAGAACACTGAAGCTTTCTTT	CASRDSKNTEAFF
12	TRBV12-3/TRBV12-4	TRBJ1-5	once	.	TGTGCCAGCAGTTTTATTCTACAGCCCCAGCATTTT	CASSFILQPQHF
14	TRBV20-1	TRBJ2-2	few	.	TGCAGTGCTGCAGGGGTCCCGAACACCGGGGAGCTGTTTTTT	CSAAGVPNTGELFF
16	TRBV7-9	TRBJ2-2	.	.	TGTGCCAGCAGCTTAGTATGGGATTCGAACACCGGGGAGCTGTTTTTT	CASSLVWDSNTGELFF
13	TRBV7-2	TRBJ1-6	large	.	TGTGCCAGCAGCACGGACAGCAATTCACCCCTCCACTTT	CASSTDSNSPLHF
14	TRBV5-4	TRBJ2-3	once	.	TGTGCCAGCAGCTTAGCGGGCAGCACAGATACGCAGTATTTT	CASSLAGSTDTQYF
16	TRBV12-3/TRBV12-4	TRBJ2-3	few	.	TGTGCCAGCAGTTCCCCAGGGGGGCCGAGCACAGATACGCAGTATTTT	CASSSPGGPSTDTQYF
14	TRBV7-6	TRBJ2-1	few	TRBD1	TGTGCCAGCAGCCCCGGACAGGGGAGGAGTGAGCAGTTCTTC	CASSPGQGRSEQFF
16	TRBV5-1	TRBJ1-2	few	.	TGCGCCAGCAGCTTAGGGGAAAGGAGGGCTAACTATGGCTACACCTTC	CASSLGERRANYGYTF
12	TRBV6-5	TRBJ1-3	.	.	TGTGCCACCATTAGCTCTGGAAACACCATATATTTT	CATISSGNTIYF
13	TRBV29-1	TRBJ1-2	large	.	TGCAGCGTCGCACTGACAGCGAACTATGGCTACACCTTC	CSVALTANYGYTF
14	TRBV20-1	TRBJ2-3	few	TRBD1	TGCAGTGCTGACTCGACAGGGGGCACAGATACGCAGTATTTT	CSADSTGGTDTQYF